A selection of T cell receptor beta chains follows, all from one sample in a study of T cells in Graves' hyperthyroidism and ophthalmopathy. TCRdb used MiXCR to reprocess the multiplex PCR reads, holding one entry per CDR3 protein. The sample carries about 210,000 distinct CDR3 sequences, 17% recorded once. The sample taken for sequencing was blood. These receptors originate from a man between 50 and 59 years old with Graves' hyperthyroidism. Each CDR3 is given with its conserved first and last residue. The D gene is left open where the match is weak. Rows give clone size only sometimes, using once, few, many, or a class for an expanded clone.

D gene	J gene	V gene	clone size	CDR3 protein	CDR3 DNA
TRBD2	TRBJ2-5	TRBV7-3	.	CASSQGLVRGGTQYF	TGTGCCAGCAGCCAAGGACTGGTACGGGGGGGGACCCAGTACTTC
TRBD2	TRBJ2-5	TRBV7-2	many	CASSLWSGRPETQYF	TGTGCCAGCAGCCTCTGGAGCGGGAGACCGGAGACCCAGTACTTC
TRBD2	TRBJ2-1	TRBV4-1	.	CASSQVAGGWNEQFF	TGCGCCAGCAGCCAAGTCGCGGGGGGTTGGAATGAGCAGTTCTTC
TRBD1	TRBJ2-3	TRBV5-1	.	CASSLAGQYPFASTDTQYF	TGCGCCAGCAGCTTGGCGGGACAGTATCCCTTCGCTAGCACAGATACGCAGTATTTT
.	TRBJ1-1	TRBV5-4	.	CASSLVSQGGSTEAFF	TGTGCCAGCAGCTTGGTGTCCCAGGGCGGTAGCACTGAAGCTTTCTTT
.	TRBJ1-3	TRBV9	many	CASGSAGAAWDTIYF	TGTGCCAGCGGATCGGCGGGGGCCGCGTGGGACACCATATATTTT
TRBD2	TRBJ2-1	TRBV5-1	.	CASSLQAGVLPNEQFF	TGCGCCAGCAGCTTGCAGGCGGGAGTACTTCCCAATGAGCAGTTCTTC
.	TRBJ1-1	TRBV28	many	CASSFRTFVTEAFF	TGTGCCAGCAGTTTTAGGACATTCGTTACTGAAGCTTTCTTT
.	TRBJ2-7	TRBV18	many	CASSVRASTYEQYF	TGTGCCAGCTCAGTTCGAGCGTCGACCTACGAGCAGTACTTC
.	TRBJ1-5	TRBV6-1	many	CASSIQRSNQPQHF	TGTGCCAGCAGTATACAGAGGAGCAATCAGCCCCAGCATTTT
TRBD1	TRBJ2-3	TRBV3-1	many	CACSGQASTDTQYF	TGTGCCTGCTCCGGACAGGCCAGCACAGATACGCAGTATTTT
.	TRBJ1-2	TRBV10-1	few	CASTGKNYGGYTF	TGCGCCAGCACCGGGAAAAATTACGGTGGCTACACCTTC
TRBD2	TRBJ2-3	TRBV14	.	CASSRPGLAGIYTPDTQYF	TGTGCCAGCAGCCGTCCGGGACTAGCGGGAATTTACACACCAGATACGCAGTATTTT
.	TRBJ2-2	TRBV7-2	many	CASSFRGGTNTGELFF	TGTGCCAGCAGCTTCCGCGGCGGCACGAACACCGGGGAGCTGTTTTTT
.	TRBJ2-5	TRBV4-1	.	CASSHPDWNQETQYF	TGCGCCAGCAGCCATCCCGACTGGAACCAAGAGACCCAGTACTTC
TRBD1	TRBJ2-7	TRBV28	many	CASSRTGAYEQYF	TGTGCCAGCAGTCGGACAGGCGCCTACGAGCAGTACTTC
.	TRBJ2-2	TRBV6-5	.	CASSYLDSGTGEPFF	TGTGCCAGCAGTTACCTAGATTCGGGGACCGGGGAGCCGTTTTTT
.	TRBJ1-5	TRBV2	many	CASRGDRSYQPQHF	TGTGCCAGCAGGGGAGACAGGAGTTATCAGCCCCAGCATTTT
.	TRBJ2-2	TRBV6-5	few	CASSYSLIRRRANTGELFF	TGTGCCAGCAGTTACTCCCTCATTCGTAGGCGAGCGAACACCGGGGAGCTGTTTTTT
.	TRBJ1-6	TRBV6-1	many	CASSSASSYNSPLHF	TGTGCCAGCAGTAGCGCGAGCTCCTATAATTCACCCCTCCACTTT
TRBD2	TRBJ2-2	TRBV6-1	.	CASSLRSSGRHTGELFF	TGTGCCAGCAGTTTGCGGTCTAGCGGGAGGCACACCGGGGAGCTGTTTTTT
.	TRBJ2-1	TRBV28	.	CASSLSPRRETYNEQFF	TGTGCCAGCAGTTTAAGTCCTCGTCGGGAGACCTACAATGAGCAGTTCTTC
.	TRBJ1-2	TRBV28	many	CASSLSRYGYTF	TGTGCCAGCAGTTTAAGCCGGTATGGCTACACCTTC
TRBD2	TRBJ2-7	TRBV4-2	few	CASSPGLAEHYEQYF	TGTGCCAGCAGCCCGGGACTAGCGGAACACTACGAGCAGTACTTC
.	TRBJ2-1	TRBV28	many	CASSIQHRQLTYNEQFF	TGTGCCAGCAGTATCCAGCACAGGCAACTGACCTACAATGAGCAGTTCTTC
.	TRBJ1-1	TRBV20-1	.	CSARVSGEGTEAFF	TGCAGTGCTAGAGTCTCGGGGGAGGGCACTGAAGCTTTCTTT
TRBD2	TRBJ2-1	TRBV5-1	few	CASSPSAGGLHEQFF	TGCGCCAGCAGCCCATCAGCGGGAGGGCTACATGAGCAGTTCTTC
.	TRBJ1-2	TRBV6-1	.	CASIGANYGYTF	TGTGCCAGCATCGGAGCAAACTATGGCTACACCTTC
.	TRBJ1-2	TRBV30	many	CAWSVQGSYGYTF	TGTGCCTGGAGTGTCCAGGGGAGCTATGGCTACACCTTC
.	TRBJ1-1	TRBV12-3/TRBV12-4	many	CASSLSGGRNTEAFF	TGTGCCAGCAGTTTATCGGGAGGGAGGAACACTGAAGCTTTCTTT
TRBD1	TRBJ2-1	TRBV2	.	CASSVTGGANEQFF	TGTGCCAGCAGTGTGACAGGGGGCGCGAATGAGCAGTTCTTC
.	TRBJ2-7	TRBV20-1	many	CSARGGRVGPYEQYF	TGCAGTGCTAGAGGTGGGCGCGTTGGTCCCTACGAGCAGTACTTC
.	TRBJ2-7	TRBV12-3/TRBV12-4	many	CASSPGPGLYF	TGTGCCAGCAGTCCGGGACCCGGTCTGTACTTC
.	TRBJ1-2	TRBV2	few	CASRGAGLNYGYTF	TGTGCCAGCAGGGGAGCAGGGCTTAACTATGGCTACACCTTC
.	TRBJ2-5	TRBV7-2	many	CASSSARDGETQYF	TGTGCCAGCAGCTCAGCTAGAGATGGGGAGACCCAGTACTTC
.	TRBJ2-7	TRBV19	few	CASSIAGESYEQYF	TGTGCCAGTAGTATAGCGGGAGAATCTTACGAGCAGTACTTC
.	TRBJ1-1	TRBV5-1	many	CASSLRVEGTEAFF	TGCGCCAGCAGCTTGAGGGTGGAGGGCACTGAAGCTTTCTTT
TRBD1	TRBJ1-2	TRBV28	many	CASSFPGQGVGGYTF	TGTGCCAGCAGTTTTCCCGGACAGGGTGTAGGTGGCTACACCTTC
TRBD2	TRBJ2-2	TRBV29-1	few	CSVEVGTSGRTGELFF	TGCAGCGTTGAAGTCGGGACTAGCGGAAGAACCGGGGAGCTGTTTTTT
TRBD1	TRBJ2-2	TRBV28	.	CASSWDRETNTGELFF	TGTGCCAGCAGCTGGGACAGGGAAACGAACACCGGGGAGCTGTTTTTT
.	TRBJ1-2	TRBV9	few	CASSVDRFGGYTF	TGTGCCAGCAGCGTAGACAGGTTCGGTGGCTACACCTTC
TRBD1	TRBJ1-4	TRBV20-1	.	CSAAGQGDEKLFF	TGCAGTGCTGCAGGACAGGGAGATGAAAAACTGTTTTTT
TRBD2	TRBJ2-1	TRBV6-5	many	CASSYNPSGKTYNEQFF	TGTGCCAGCAGTTACAATCCTAGCGGGAAGACCTACAATGAGCAGTTCTTC
TRBD2	TRBJ2-5	TRBV9	.	CASSVDAGGQETQYF	TGTGCCAGCAGCGTAGACGCGGGAGGGCAAGAGACCCAGTACTTC
.	TRBJ2-3	TRBV6-1	.	CASSPSPWDTQYF	TGTGCCAGCAGTCCCTCCCCCTGGGATACGCAGTATTTT
TRBD2	TRBJ2-1	TRBV28	many	CASSLLGYSSGYNEQFF	TGTGCCAGCAGTTTATTAGGGTATTCTAGCGGATACAATGAGCAGTTCTTC
TRBD2	TRBJ2-7	TRBV7-9	.	CASSSLGGSVNEQYF	TGTGCCAGCAGCTCCCTTGGCGGGAGTGTGAACGAGCAGTACTTC
TRBD2	TRBJ2-5	TRBV6-5	.	CASSYTTSGREAQYF	TGTGCCAGCAGTTACACGACTAGCGGGAGAGAGGCCCAGTACTTC
.	TRBJ2-7	TRBV7-2	many	CASRKGTHLSSYEQYF	TGTGCCAGCAGGAAAGGGACGCACCTGAGCTCCTACGAGCAGTACTTC
TRBD2	TRBJ2-5	TRBV5-1	many	CASSLAGEGQETQYF	TGCGCCAGCAGCTTAGCGGGAGAGGGGCAAGAGACCCAGTACTTC
TRBD2	TRBJ2-3	TRBV5-1	many	CASSLLAVSTDTQYF	TGCGCCAGCAGCTTACTAGCGGTTAGCACAGATACGCAGTATTTT
TRBD1	TRBJ1-1	TRBV28	.	CASTRGGAGAFF	TGTGCCAGCACGAGAGGGGGCGCCGGAGCTTTCTTT
.	TRBJ2-2	TRBV7-3	.	CASSLGRATGELFF	TGTGCCAGCAGCTTAGGGCGGGCCACCGGGGAGCTGTTTTTT
TRBD1	TRBJ2-1	TRBV5-1	.	CASSWGTGAYNEQFF	TGCGCCAGCAGTTGGGGGACAGGGGCCTACAATGAGCAGTTCTTC
TRBD2	TRBJ2-5	TRBV6-2/TRBV6-3	few	CASSYPKLAGMWIQETQYF	TGTGCCAGCAGTTACCCTAAACTAGCGGGAATGTGGATCCAAGAGACCCAGTACTTC